This T cell receptor (beta chain) is drawn from a study of T cell clonotyping in hematopoietic cell transplantation. Overall study findings and caveats: Without cell sorting, CD4 versus CD8 contributions remain unresolved.

TCRdb's table, derived via immunoSEQ multiplex PCR, lists solely in-frame clones and lacks some. This table has over 10,000 clones, approximately 80% appearing once. This clone occurred once. Its target is unknown. Germline V gene sequence: CDR1 SGDLS, CDR2 YYNGEE. The CDR3 contains 15 residues. The trim removed 4 bases at V and 4 bases at J, leaving 9 bases unmatched. The receptor comes from a female patient aged 40 to 55 who had an allogeneic stem cell transplant from a related donor, so T cells may come from the graft donor. Some clones in this sample may be carry-over from other donors' samples. The sample consisted of PBMCs, taken 100 days after allogeneic stem cell transplant. The J gene is TRBJ1-2, the V gene TRBV9; 8 bases are a match to TRBD1. The CDR3 nucleotides are TGTGCCAGCAGCTCTGGACAGGGAGTTAGCTATGGCTACACCTTC. Protein product: CASSSGQGVSYGYTF.